This is a list of T cell receptor beta chains from one sample in a study of T cell responses to AZD1222 COVID-19 vaccine. Repertoires were generated with immunoSEQ multiplex PCR, while TCRdb's copy carries only in-frame clones and drops some. The repertoire holds around 180,000 clones, with 87% as singletons. Source: peripheral blood, taken on day 0 of AZD1222 vaccination. These receptors all come from an adult in good health. The CDR3 runs from the conserved cysteine through the conserved F or W. D genes are given only for firm matches. Clone size is stated in some rows and not others, as once, few, many or a class when expanded.

cdr3_aa	cdr3_nt	v_call	j_call	d_call	clone_size
CASSLAWLFNNEQFF	TGCGCCAGCAGCTTGGCCTGGCTATTTAACAATGAGCAGTTCTTC	TRBV5-1	TRBJ2-1	.	once
CASSYPQTGQDYEQYF	TGTGCCAGCAGTTACCCGCAGACAGGACAAGACTACGAGCAGTACTTC	TRBV6-6	TRBJ2-7	.	.
CASSAPGGDEKLFF	TGTGCCAGCAGTGCCCCAGGGGGCGATGAAAAACTGTTTTTT	TRBV28	TRBJ1-4	TRBD1	.
CASSPGTGGRDETQYF	TGTGCCAGCAGCCCGGGGACAGGGGGCCGGGATGAGACCCAGTACTTC	TRBV5-4	TRBJ2-5	TRBD1	once
CASSVRDSSSSGNTIYF	TGTGCCAGCAGCGTGAGGGACAGCTCGAGCTCTGGAAACACCATATATTTT	TRBV5-8	TRBJ1-3	TRBD1	few
CASSLSYDTEAFF	TGTGCCAGCAGCTTATCTTACGACACTGAAGCTTTCTTT	TRBV7-2	TRBJ1-1	.	.
CASSLGRGGLDRRNSPLHF	TGTGCCAGCAGCTTAGGTCGCGGGGGGTTGGACAGACGTAATTCACCCCTCCACTTT	TRBV11-2	TRBJ1-6	.	.
CASSGGQGAFMNYGYTF	TGTGCCAGCAGTGGTGGACAGGGGGCTTTTATGAACTATGGCTACACCTTC	TRBV6-1	TRBJ1-2	TRBD1	.
CASSTNRGRGSYEQYF	TGTGCCAGTAGTACAAACAGGGGGCGCGGGTCCTACGAGCAGTACTTC	TRBV19	TRBJ2-7	TRBD1	.
CASSLAGTGYLLDTGELFF	TGCGCCAGCAGCTTGGCCGGGACAGGCTATTTGTTGGACACCGGGGAGCTGTTTTTT	TRBV5-1	TRBJ2-2	TRBD1	.
CASSWGLRGETQYF	TGTGCCAGCAGCTGGGGACTTCGCGGCGAGACCCAGTACTTC	TRBV12-1	TRBJ2-5	.	.
CASSYTHGQGYGYTF	TGTGCCAGCAGCTATACACACGGACAGGGGTATGGCTACACCTTC	TRBV11-2	TRBJ1-2	TRBD1	.
CASSQRAGTTEAFF	TGTGCCAGCAGCCAAAGGGCAGGGACCACTGAAGCTTTCTTT	TRBV7-9	TRBJ1-1	.	.
CASSLGPNYGYTF	TGTGCCAGCAGTTTGGGACCCAACTATGGCTACACCTTC	TRBV28	TRBJ1-2	.	.
CASQDGNQPQHF	TGTGCCAGCCAGGACGGGAATCAGCCCCAGCATTTT	TRBV19	TRBJ1-5	.	.
CASSFPVGSSYEQYF	TGTGCCAGCAGTTTCCCGGTCGGGAGCTCCTACGAGCAGTACTTC	TRBV28	TRBJ2-7	.	.
CASSRRRLGINQPQHF	TGTGCCAGCAGCCGTCGGCGGTTGGGGATCAATCAGCCCCAGCATTTT	TRBV5-6	TRBJ1-5	.	.
CASSQGWEGYTEAFF	TGTGCCAGCTCCCAGGGTTGGGAGGGTTACACTGAAGCTTTCTTT	TRBV14	TRBJ1-1	.	.
CASSLDRGPETEAFF	TGTGCCAGCAGTTTGGACAGGGGCCCTGAGACTGAAGCTTTCTTT	TRBV2	TRBJ1-1	TRBD1	few
CASSQDQLARHYEQYF	TGTGCCAGCAGCCAAGATCAACTAGCGAGGCACTACGAGCAGTACTTC	TRBV4-2	TRBJ2-7	TRBD2	.
CASLKTTGVGELFF	TGTGCCAGCCTCAAGACAACCGGTGTCGGGGAGCTGTTTTTT	TRBV2	TRBJ2-2	.	.
CATSDPTSGRYGELFF	TGTGCCACCAGTGACCCGACTAGCGGGAGATACGGGGAGCTGTTTTTT	TRBV24-1	TRBJ2-2	TRBD2	.
CASFRDRSYEQYF	TGTGCCAGCTTCCGGGACAGATCCTACGAGCAGTACTTC	TRBV18	TRBJ2-7	TRBD1	.
CASSWTSGSSYNEQFF	TGTGCCAGCAGCTGGACTAGCGGGAGCTCCTACAATGAGCAGTTCTTC	TRBV7-3	TRBJ2-1	TRBD2	.
CASSFSGNTGELFF	TGCGCCAGCAGCTTTAGCGGGAACACCGGGGAGCTGTTTTTT	TRBV5-1	TRBJ2-2	.	.
CAWGQGYEQYF	TGTGCCTGGGGACAGGGCTACGAGCAGTACTTC	TRBV30	TRBJ2-7	TRBD1	.
CASSLGLASAEQYF	TGTGCCAGCAGTTTAGGACTAGCGTCCGCCGAGCAGTACTTC	TRBV28	TRBJ2-7	TRBD2	.
CAWQSYDYNEQFF	TGTGCCTGGCAATCCTACGACTACAATGAGCAGTTCTTC	TRBV30	TRBJ2-1	.	.
CASSEDRTMNTEAFF	TGTGCCAGCAGTGAAGACAGAACCATGAACACTGAAGCTTTCTTT	TRBV2	TRBJ1-1	.	.
CASSIGTAANYGYTF	TGCGCCAGCAGTATAGGGACGGCCGCTAACTATGGCTACACCTTC	TRBV10-2	TRBJ1-2	.	.
CASSYEGTGRNEQFF	TGTGCCAGCAGTTACGAGGGTACCGGTAGGAATGAGCAGTTCTTC	TRBV6-6	TRBJ2-1	.	once
CASSHSRATYEQYF	TGTGCCAGCAGCCACTCCAGGGCCACCTACGAGCAGTACTTC	TRBV7-9	TRBJ2-7	.	.
CASSQDWLAGPYEQYF	TGTGCCAGCAGCCAAGATTGGCTAGCGGGACCCTACGAGCAGTACTTC	TRBV4-2	TRBJ2-7	TRBD2	few
CASSQDRSGNTIYF	TGCGCCAGCAGCCAAGACAGGTCTGGAAACACCATATATTTT	TRBV4-1	TRBJ1-3	.	.
CASSSHTGLKGEKLFF	TGTGCCAGCAGCTCCCATACAGGGCTCAAAGGGGAAAAACTGTTTTTT	TRBV11-2	TRBJ1-4	.	.
CATSRDTGSTGYGEQFF	TGTGCCACCAGCAGAGACACCGGGTCTACAGGGTATGGTGAGCAGTTCTTC	TRBV15	TRBJ2-1	.	once
CASSIHASGRFGGELFF	TGTGCCAGTAGTATCCACGCTAGCGGGAGGTTCGGCGGGGAGCTGTTTTTT	TRBV19	TRBJ2-2	TRBD2	few
CASSPGGQSNTEAFF	TGTGCCAGCTCACCGGGGGGGCAGAGCAACACTGAAGCTTTCTTT	TRBV18	TRBJ1-1	.	.